This T cell receptor beta chain was profiled in a study of vaccination effects on CD4 cells after COVID-19. Broader study findings: Among infection- and vaccine-induced clones, marked clonal contraction occurred late after vaccination. Convalescent patients were scarce in the study, and it lacked early post-infection timepoints.

Comment on this clone: Its antigen is not identified.

Cells that had been cultured for less than 13 days were the source of isolated CD4+ T cells. The method was immunoSEQ multiplex PCR; TCRdb's version includes in-frame clones alone and lacks a portion of them. The sample has over 45,000 clones, roughly three fifths seen once; the top ten hold 4.5% to 7%. Trimming shortened V by 5 bases and J by 9 bases, and 8 bases separated the two germline ends. The CDR3 is 11 amino acids. CDR1 MNHEY and CDR2 SMNVEV come from the germline V gene (reference sequence). V and J are TRBV27 and TRBJ1-5, with D hard to call. Sequencing used CD4+ T cells from PBMCs cultured without peptide, obtained before COVID-19 vaccination. The receptor was isolated from a human donor who received a COVID-19 vaccine. The CDR3 protein is CASSHNGPQHF. For the CDR3, the DNA is TGTGCCAGCAGTCACAATGGGCCCCAGCATTTT.